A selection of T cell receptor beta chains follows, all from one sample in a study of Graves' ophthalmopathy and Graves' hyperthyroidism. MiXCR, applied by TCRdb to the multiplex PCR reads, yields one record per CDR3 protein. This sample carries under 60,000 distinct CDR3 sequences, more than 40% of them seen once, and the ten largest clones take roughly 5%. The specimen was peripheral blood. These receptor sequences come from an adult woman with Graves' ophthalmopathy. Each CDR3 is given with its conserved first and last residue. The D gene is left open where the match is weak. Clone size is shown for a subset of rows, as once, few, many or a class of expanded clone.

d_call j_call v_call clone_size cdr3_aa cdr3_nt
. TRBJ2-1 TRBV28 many CASSPRSHEQFF TGTGCCAGCAGTCCGAGAAGCCATGAGCAGTTCTTC
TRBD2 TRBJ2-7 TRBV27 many CASSSQGLAASYEQYF TGTGCCAGCAGTTCCCAGGGACTAGCTGCTTCCTACGAGCAGTACTTC
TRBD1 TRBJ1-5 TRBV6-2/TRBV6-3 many CASTARGQGNQPQHF TGTGCCAGCACCGCCCGTGGACAGGGAAATCAGCCCCAGCATTTT
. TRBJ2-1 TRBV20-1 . CSARDLRRGDHNEQFF TGCAGTGCTAGAGATCTTCGGAGGGGAGACCACAATGAGCAGTTCTTC
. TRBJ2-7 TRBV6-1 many CASSEFGRSYEQYF TGTGCCAGCAGTGAATTCGGCAGGTCCTACGAGCAGTACTTC
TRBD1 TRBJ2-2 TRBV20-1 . CSVNQGAPNGELFF TGCAGTGTCAACCAGGGGGCGCCGAACGGGGAGCTGTTTTTT
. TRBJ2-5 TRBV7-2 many CASSLVVAYQETQYF TGTGCCAGCAGCTTAGTAGTGGCGTACCAAGAGACCCAGTACTTC
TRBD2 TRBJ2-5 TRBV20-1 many CSARESSGSQETQYF TGCAGTGCTAGAGAGTCTAGCGGGAGTCAAGAGACCCAGTACTTC
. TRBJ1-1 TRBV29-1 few CSYLSGGSTEAFF TGCAGCTATCTATCCGGGGGTAGTACTGAAGCTTTCTTT
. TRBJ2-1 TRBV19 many CASRGVGSSYNEQFF TGTGCCTCAAGGGGGGTTGGGAGCTCCTACAATGAGCAGTTCTTC
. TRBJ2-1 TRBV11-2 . CASSLGAVYNEQFF TGTGCCAGCAGCTTGGGGGCGGTCTACAATGAGCAGTTCTTC
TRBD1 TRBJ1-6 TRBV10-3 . CASQGGFNSPLHF TGTGCTTCACAGGGGGGATTTAATTCACCCCTCCACTTT
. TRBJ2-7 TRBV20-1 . CSARGGGQDYEQYF TGCAGTGCTAGAGGGGGAGGACAGGACTACGAGCAGTACTTC
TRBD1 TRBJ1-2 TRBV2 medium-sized CASSEGGQGRGYTF TGTGCCAGCAGTGAGGGGGGACAGGGCCGTGGCTACACCTTC
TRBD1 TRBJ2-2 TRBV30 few CAWSGRGLGELFF TGTGCCTGGAGTGGCAGGGGGCTCGGGGAGCTGTTTTTT
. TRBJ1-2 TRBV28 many CASSFVGQAGYGYTF TGTGCCAGCAGTTTTGTGGGGCAGGCGGGCTATGGCTACACCTTC
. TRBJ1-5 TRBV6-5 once CASSQPQHF TGTGCCAGCAGTCAGCCCCAGCATTTT
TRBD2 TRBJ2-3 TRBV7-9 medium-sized CASTLAGGSTDTQYF TGTGCCAGCACCCTAGCGGGAGGTAGCACAGATACGCAGTATTTT
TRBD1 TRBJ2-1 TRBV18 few CASSDGSWTGDDNEQFF TGTGCCAGCTCAGACGGATCCTGGACAGGGGATGACAATGAGCAGTTCTTC
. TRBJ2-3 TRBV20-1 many CSAFSLDTQYF TGCAGTGCTTTTAGCCTCGATACGCAGTATTTT
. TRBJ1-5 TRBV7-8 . CASSYQGGQPQHF TGTGCCAGCAGCTACCAGGGAGGGCAGCCCCAGCATTTT
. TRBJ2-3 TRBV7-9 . CTSSSSTDTHYF TGTACCAGCAGCTCCAGCACAGATACGCATTATTTT
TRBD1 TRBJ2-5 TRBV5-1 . CASRKGTAGTGREAQYF TGCGCCAGCAGGAAAGGTACCGCCGGGACAGGGCGTGAGGCCCAGTACTTC
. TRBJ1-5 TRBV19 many CASSIQDGQPQHF TGTGCCAGTAGTATCCAGGACGGTCAGCCCCAGCATTTT
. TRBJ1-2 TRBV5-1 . CASSPVRTIRYGYTF TGCGCCAGCAGCCCTGTCCGGACTATACGATATGGCTACACCTTC
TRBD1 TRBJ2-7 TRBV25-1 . CASSDSGTGYSYEQYF TGTGCCAGCAGTGATTCCGGGACAGGGTATTCCTACGAGCAGTACTTC
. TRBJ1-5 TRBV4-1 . CASSQVTGLGNQPQHF TGCGCCAGCAGCCAAGTAACCGGGTTAGGAAATCAGCCCCAGCATTTT
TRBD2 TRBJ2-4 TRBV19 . CASSNGGVLADIQYF TGTGCCAGTAGTAATGGGGGGGTATTAGCGGACATTCAGTACTTC
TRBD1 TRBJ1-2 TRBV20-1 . CSASRTGGGYGYTF TGCAGTGCGAGCCGGACAGGGGGCGGCTATGGCTACACCTTC
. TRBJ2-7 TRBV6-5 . CASTPRADRGHEQYF TGTGCCAGCACACCCAGGGCCGACCGGGGGCACGAGCAGTACTTC
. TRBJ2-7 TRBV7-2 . CASSLLVSNEQCF TGTGCCAGCAGCTTACTAGTTTCCAACGAGCAGTGCTTC
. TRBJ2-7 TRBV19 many CASSTSGQRTYEQYF TGTGCCAGTAGTACCTCGGGACAACGTACCTACGAGCAGTACTTC
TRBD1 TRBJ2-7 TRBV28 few CASSSGTGVYEQYF TGTGCCAGCAGTTCCGGGACAGGCGTTTACGAGCAGTACTTC
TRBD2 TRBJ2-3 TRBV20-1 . CSARGGRARDTQYF TGCAGTGCTAGAGGCGGGAGGGCTCGAGATACGCAGTATTTT
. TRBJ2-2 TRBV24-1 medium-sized CATSDLIDTGELFF TGTGCCACCAGTGATTTGATCGACACCGGGGAGCTGTTTTTT
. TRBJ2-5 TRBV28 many CASSLTGTGWAETQYF TGTGCCAGCAGTTTAACCGGGACGGGTTGGGCAGAGACCCAGTACTTC
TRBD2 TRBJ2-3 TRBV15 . CATSRALGTSGTKVDTQYF TGTGCCACCAGCAGAGCTCTTGGGACTAGCGGGACCAAGGTGGATACGCAGTATTTT
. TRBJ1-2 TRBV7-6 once CASSSQETHGYTF TGTGCCAGCAGCTCCCAAGAGACCCATGGCTACACCTTC
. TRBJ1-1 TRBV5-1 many CASSLGPNLMNTEAFF TGCGCCAGCAGCTTGGGTCCAAACCTGATGAACACTGAAGCTTTCTTT